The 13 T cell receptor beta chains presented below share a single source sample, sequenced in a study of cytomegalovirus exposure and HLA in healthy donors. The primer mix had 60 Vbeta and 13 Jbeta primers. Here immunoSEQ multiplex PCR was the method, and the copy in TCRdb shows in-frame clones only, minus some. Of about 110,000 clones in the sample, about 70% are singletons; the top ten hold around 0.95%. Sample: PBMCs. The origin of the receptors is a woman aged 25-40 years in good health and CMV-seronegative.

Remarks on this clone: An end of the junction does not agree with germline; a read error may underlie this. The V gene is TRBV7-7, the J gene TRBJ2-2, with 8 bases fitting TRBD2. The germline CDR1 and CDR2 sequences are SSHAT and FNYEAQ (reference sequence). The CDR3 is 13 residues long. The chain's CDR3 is CASSPGGPGELFF. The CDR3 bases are TGTGCTAGCAGCCCGGGGGGGCCCGGGGAGCTGTTTTTT.

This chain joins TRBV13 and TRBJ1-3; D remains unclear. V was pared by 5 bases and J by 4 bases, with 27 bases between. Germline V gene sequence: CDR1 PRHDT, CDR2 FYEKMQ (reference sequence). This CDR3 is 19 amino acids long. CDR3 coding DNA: TGTGCCAGCAGCCTAGTTAATAAACTAAGCAGCTCTGGCGGAAACACCATATATTTT. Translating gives CASSLVNKLSSSGGNTIYF.

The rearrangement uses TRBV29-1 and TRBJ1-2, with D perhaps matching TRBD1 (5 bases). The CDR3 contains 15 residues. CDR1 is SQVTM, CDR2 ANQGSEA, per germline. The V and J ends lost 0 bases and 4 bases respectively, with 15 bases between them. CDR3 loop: CSVEDPGGRFYGYTF. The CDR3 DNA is TGCAGCGTTGAAGATCCCGGGGGACGCTTCTATGGCTACACCTTC.

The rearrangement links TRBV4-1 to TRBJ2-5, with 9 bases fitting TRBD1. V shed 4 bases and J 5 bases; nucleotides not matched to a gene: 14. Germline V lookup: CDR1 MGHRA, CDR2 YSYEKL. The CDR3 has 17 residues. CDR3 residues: CASSLYTSQGAEETQYF. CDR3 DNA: TGCGCCAGCAGCCTATATACCTCACAGGGGGCTGAGGAGACCCAGTACTTC.

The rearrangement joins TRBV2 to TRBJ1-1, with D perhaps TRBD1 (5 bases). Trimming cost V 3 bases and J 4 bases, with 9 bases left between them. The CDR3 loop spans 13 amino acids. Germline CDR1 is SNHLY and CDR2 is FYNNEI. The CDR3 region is CASSDLGGTEAFF. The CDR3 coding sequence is TGTGCCAGCAGTGACCTGGGGGGCACTGAAGCTTTCTTT. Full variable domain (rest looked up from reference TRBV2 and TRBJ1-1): EPEVTQTPSHQVTQMGQEVILRCVPISNHLYFYWYRQILGQKVEFLVSFYNNEISEKSEIFDDQFSVERPDGSNFTLKIRSTKLEDSAMYFCASSDLGGTEAFFGQGTRLTVV.

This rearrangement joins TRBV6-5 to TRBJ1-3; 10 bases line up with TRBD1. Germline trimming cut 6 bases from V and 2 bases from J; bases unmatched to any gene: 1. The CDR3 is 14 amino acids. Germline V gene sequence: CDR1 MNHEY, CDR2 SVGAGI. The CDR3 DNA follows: TGTGCCAGCAGAGACAGGGGGCCTGGAAACACCATATATTTT. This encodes CASRDRGPGNTIYF.

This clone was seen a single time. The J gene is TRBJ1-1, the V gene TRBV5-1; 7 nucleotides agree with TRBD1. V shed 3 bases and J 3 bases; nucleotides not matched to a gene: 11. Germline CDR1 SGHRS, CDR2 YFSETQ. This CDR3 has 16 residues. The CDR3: CASSSAAGGMDTEAFF. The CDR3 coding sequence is TGCGCCAGCAGCTCGGCGGCAGGGGGTATGGACACTGAAGCTTTCTTT.

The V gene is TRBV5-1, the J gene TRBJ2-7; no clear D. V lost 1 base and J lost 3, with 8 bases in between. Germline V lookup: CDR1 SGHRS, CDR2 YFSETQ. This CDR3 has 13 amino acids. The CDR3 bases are TGCGCCAGCAGCTTGTCCACTAACTACGAGCAGTACTTC. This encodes CASSLSTNYEQYF. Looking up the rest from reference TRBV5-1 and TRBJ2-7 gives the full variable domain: KAGVTQTPRYLIKTRGQQVTLSCSPISGHRSVSWYQQTPGQGLQFLFEYFSETQRNKGNFPGRFSGRQFSNSRSEMNVSTLELGDSALYLCASSLSTNYEQYFGPGTRLTVT.

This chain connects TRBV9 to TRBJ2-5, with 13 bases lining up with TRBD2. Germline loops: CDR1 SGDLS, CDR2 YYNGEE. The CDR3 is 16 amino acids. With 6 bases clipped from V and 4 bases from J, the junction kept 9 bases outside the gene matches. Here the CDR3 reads CASTPGLAGAGETQYF. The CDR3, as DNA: TGTGCCAGCACCCCTGGACTAGCGGGAGCCGGAGAGACCCAGTACTTC. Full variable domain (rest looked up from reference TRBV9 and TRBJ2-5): DSGVTQTPKHLITATGQRVTLRCSPRSGDLSVYWYQQSLDQGLQFLIQYYNGEERAKGNILERFSAQQFPDLHSELNLSSLELGDSALYFCASTPGLAGAGETQYFGPGTRLLVL.

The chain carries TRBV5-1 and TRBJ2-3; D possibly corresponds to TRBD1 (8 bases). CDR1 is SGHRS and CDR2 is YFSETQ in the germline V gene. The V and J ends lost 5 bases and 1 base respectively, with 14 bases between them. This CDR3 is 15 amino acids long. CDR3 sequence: CASRWGGQGTDTQYF. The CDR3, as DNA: TGCGCCAGCAGGTGGGGGGGACAGGGCACAGATACGCAGTATTTT.

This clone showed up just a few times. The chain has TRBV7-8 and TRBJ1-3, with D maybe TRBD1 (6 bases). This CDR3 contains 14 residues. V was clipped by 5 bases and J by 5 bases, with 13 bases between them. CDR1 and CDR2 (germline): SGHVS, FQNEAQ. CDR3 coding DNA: TGTGCCAGCAGCCAACCGGGACAAAGAAACACCATATATTTT. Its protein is CASSQPGQRNTIYF.

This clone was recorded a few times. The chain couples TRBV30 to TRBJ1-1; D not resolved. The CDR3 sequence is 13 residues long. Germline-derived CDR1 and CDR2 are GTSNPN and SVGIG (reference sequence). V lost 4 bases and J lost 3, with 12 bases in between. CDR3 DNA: TGTGCCTGGACGGAGGGAAGGCACACTGAAGCTTTCTTT. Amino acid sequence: CAWTEGRHTEAFF.

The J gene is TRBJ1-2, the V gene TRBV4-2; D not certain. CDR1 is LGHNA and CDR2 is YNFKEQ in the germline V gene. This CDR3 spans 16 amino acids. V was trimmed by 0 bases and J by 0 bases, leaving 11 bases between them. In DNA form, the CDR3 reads TGTGCCAGCAGCCAAGATCCCCAAAGCTCTAACTATGGCTACACCTTC. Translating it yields CASSQDPQSSNYGYTF.